This T cell receptor beta chain was observed in a study of CD8+CD57+ T cells in acquired aplastic anemia (dated by TCRdb to the late 2010s). Notes on the research overall: Extracted DNA from sorted CD4+ and CD8+ cells averaged around 3.5 ug, ranging from about 0.18 to 27.4 ug. A CD8+CD57+ expansion meant a frequency higher than the mean frequency seen in healthy subjects. Overall study outcomes, separate from this receptor: No significant difference in CD8+ Simpson's diversity was found between patients and healthy controls (P=0.060). Although around 30 CD8+ CDR3 sequences were shared by patients and controls, these sequences appeared highly expressed in patients and within the immunodominant clones of patients.

Flow cytometry had shown CD8+CD57+ cell expansion in the patients selected for sequencing. All patients had severe acquired aplastic anemia diagnosed by International Study of Aplastic Anemia and Agranulocytosis and Camitta criteria. No patient had received any therapy when blood was sampled. The study deep-sequenced TCR repertoires of sorted CD4+ and CD8+ blood T cells from severe aplastic anemia patients and healthy subjects. In the USA, patient enrollment took place under clinicaltrials.gov protocols 00001620, 01623167, 00001397, 00071045, 00081523 and 00961064. Ficoll-Paque density gradient centrifugation was used to isolate peripheral blood mononuclear cells. CD4+ and CD8+ T cells were sorted by FACS or magnetic beads before DNA extraction. TCR beta VDJ combination and CDR3 sequence profiling used genomic DNA as the template. An Illumina HiSeq 2000 was used for TCR repertoire sequencing. The published analysis was carried out like this. TRBV/TRBJ rearrangement plots, CDR3 size and DJ length profiles, and Simpson's diversity index were used to assess repertoires. Whichever DNA sequence was most abundant in the deep sequencing data was defined as the immunodominant clone. CDR3 amino acid sequences were checked for sharing between subjects and were compared against published repertoires and the VDJdb database. TCRdb reprocessed the public reads (quality trimming at Q25 with fastp, clone calling with MiXCR) and kept in-frame beta chains. Entries are consolidated by CDR3 protein sequence, retaining the most common genes and DNA. TCRdb, rather than the study authors, made the V and J calls. The sample data list some 140,000 distinct CDR3 sequences, and about 52% of these were observed just once. Around 12% of the sample rests with the top ten.

For CDR1 and CDR2, the germline V gene lists SNHLY and FYNNEI. Germline trimming amounts to 5 bases on V and 0 bases on J, with 6 as the count of junction bases outside the gene matches. The CDR3 sequence holds 16 residues, the cysteine and phenylalanine included. Only the CDR3 portion is preserved as DNA: 48 bases, with reading frame beginning at the first base. About this clonotype: Its binding antigen is unknown. Base-call qualities are not available, and no considerably larger clone is one nucleotide away.

The receptor's source is a human donor with aplastic anemia. The rearranged segments are TRBV2 and TRBJ2-2, with TRBD1 identical over 7 junction bases. The sequenced material came from sorted CD4+, CD8+, or CD8+CD57+ T cells (not recorded which) from PBMCs. The CDR3 reads as follows: CASSRQGVANTGELFF. The nucleotide sequence reads TGTGCCAGCAGTCGACAGGGTGTAGCGAACACCGGGGAGCTGTTTTTT.